Presented here are 13 T cell receptor beta chains from one specimen sequenced in a study of shared clonotypes between healthy human individuals. Produced via immunoSEQ multiplex PCR; TCRdb's table is partial and in-frame only. The table includes around 480,000 clones, 60% to 80% detected once. Sequences were obtained from PBMCs. The receptors come from a woman aged 40 to 50 in good health. Some clones in this sample may be carry-over from other donors' samples.

This chain uses TRBV4-3 with TRBJ2-1; no clear D gene. The V and J ends lost 0 bases and 9 bases respectively, with 6 bases between them. The CDR3 has 12 residues. In germline, CDR1 is LGHNA, CDR2 YSLEER. The CDR3 reads CASSQEFGEQFF. The CDR3 DNA reads as TGCGCCAGCAGCCAAGAATTTGGTGAGCAGTTCTTC.

This clone was picked up a small number of times. The rearrangement joins TRBV11-1 to TRBJ1-1, with unresolved D. Germline V lookup: CDR1 SGHAT, CDR2 FQDESV (reference sequence). The CDR3 extends over 14 amino acids. The V and J ends lost 0 bases and 4 bases respectively, with 9 bases between them. The CDR3 coding sequence is TGTGCCAGCAGCTTAGCGGGGTTGAGCACTGAAGCTTTCTTT. It specifies CASSLAGLSTEAFF.

The chain uses TRBV5-6 and TRBJ2-1; unclear D gene. V dropped 1 base and J dropped 7 bases, with 9 bases sitting between them. The CDR3 is 13 amino acids. Per germline, CDR1 SGHDT and CDR2 YYEEEE. CDR3 bases: TGTGCCAGCAGCTTGCGAACAGTGAATGAGCAGTTCTTC. Amino acids: CASSLRTVNEQFF.

This chain joins TRBV6-5 and TRBJ2-7, with 7 bases identical to TRBD2. Germline loops: CDR1 MNHEY, CDR2 SVGAGI. V lost 0 bases, J lost 3 bases, and 5 bases stayed unmatched. The CDR3 loop spans 15 amino acids. CDR3 sequence (DNA): TGTGCCAGCAGTTACTCCTCCGCGGGGGTCTACGAGCAGTACTTC. This codes for CASSYSSAGVYEQYF.

The chain carries TRBV15 and TRBJ2-7; D is possibly TRBD2 (5 bases). Deletions cut 6 bases from V and 0 bases from J, with 9 bases between. CDR3 length: 13 amino acids. CDR1 LNHNV and CDR2 YYDKDF come from the germline V gene (reference sequence). The CDR3: CATRRESSYEQYF. The CDR3 nucleotides are TGTGCCACCAGAAGGGAGAGCTCCTACGAGCAGTACTTC.

The V gene is TRBV6-5, the J gene TRBJ1-5; tentatively, D is TRBD1 (6 bases). This CDR3 contains 14 residues. V lost 6 bases, J lost 4 bases, and 13 bases lay in between. Germline CDR1 MNHEY, CDR2 SVGAGI. The CDR3 DNA sequence: TGTGCCAGCAGCCGCCGACAGGAGAATCAGCCCCAGCATTTT. This sequence encodes CASSRRQENQPQHF.

This clone was counted a few times. V and J are TRBV4-1 and TRBJ1-2; D ambiguous. There are 13 residues in the CDR3. CDR1 and CDR2 from the germline V gene are MGHRA and YSYEKL. V lost 0 bases, J lost 7 bases, and 9 bases lay in between. CDR3 bases: TGCGCCAGCAGCCAAGATTCCCCGACTGGCTACACCTTC. Its protein is CASSQDSPTGYTF.

CDR3 coding DNA: TGTGCCTGGAGTGTACACCTCCCTACAGATACGCAGTATTTT. Protein: CAWSVHLPTDTQYF. The chain employs TRBV30 and TRBJ2-3, with D uncertain. V was shortened by 0 bases and J by 3 bases, with 10 bases between the two germline ends. Looked up from germline, CDR1 is GTSNPN and CDR2 is SVGIG (reference sequence). CDR3 size: 14 residues. Drawing the rest from reference TRBV30 and TRBJ2-3, the complete variable domain is SQTIHQWPATLVQPVGSPLSLECTVEGTSNPNLYWYRQAAGRGLQLLFYSVGIGQISSEVPQNLSASRPQDRQFILSSKKLLLSDSGFYLCAWSVHLPTDTQYFGPGTRLTVL.

CDR3 protein: CASSDSGTSTDTQYF. The CDR3 DNA is TGTGCCAGTAGCGATAGCGGGACTAGCACAGATACGCAGTATTTT. The V and J genes are TRBV19 and TRBJ2-3, with 8 positions matching TRBD2. CDR1 and CDR2 from the germline V gene are LNHDA and SQIVND (reference sequence). The junction had 5 bases not matched to a gene; V was cut back by 6 bases and J by 0 bases. The length of the CDR3 is 15 residues.

The DNA of the CDR3 is TGTGCCAGCAGCTTAGAAGGGTACTACAATGAGCAGTTCTTC. This codes for CASSLEGYYNEQFF. The chain combines TRBV7-9 with TRBJ2-1, with no clear D. From germline, CDR1 is SEHNR and CDR2 FQNEAQ (reference sequence). V was clipped by 1 base and J by 3 bases, with 7 bases between them. The CDR3 consists of 14 residues.

This clone was seen just once. The rearrangement joins TRBV6-1 to TRBJ1-4; D not certain. Trimming removed 6 bases at V and 9 bases at J, with 14 bases between. Germline CDR1 is MNHNS and CDR2 is SASEGT. The CDR3 loop spans 13 amino acids. CDR3 sequence: CASSPDGHQKLFF. CDR3 DNA: TGTGCCAGCAGCCCGGACGGGCATCAAAAACTGTTTTTT.

V is TRBV27 and J is TRBJ2-3; no firm D call. This CDR3 comprises 14 residues. V was clipped by 5 bases and J by 4 bases, with 13 bases between them. From germline, CDR1 is MNHEY and CDR2 SMNVEV (reference sequence). The CDR3, as DNA: TGTGCCAGCAGTCCTTACTCCGTCTCAGATACGCAGTATTTT. This sequence encodes CASSPYSVSDTQYF.

The V and J genes are TRBV28 and TRBJ2-7; no clear D gene. The germline V gene encodes CDR1 MDHEN and CDR2 SYDVKM. There are 12 residues in the CDR3. V lost 5 bases, J lost 2 bases, and 7 bases lay in between. Here the CDR3 DNA reads TGTGCCAGCAGTCAAGGAACCTACGAGCAGTACTTC. Protein sequence: CASSQGTYEQYF.